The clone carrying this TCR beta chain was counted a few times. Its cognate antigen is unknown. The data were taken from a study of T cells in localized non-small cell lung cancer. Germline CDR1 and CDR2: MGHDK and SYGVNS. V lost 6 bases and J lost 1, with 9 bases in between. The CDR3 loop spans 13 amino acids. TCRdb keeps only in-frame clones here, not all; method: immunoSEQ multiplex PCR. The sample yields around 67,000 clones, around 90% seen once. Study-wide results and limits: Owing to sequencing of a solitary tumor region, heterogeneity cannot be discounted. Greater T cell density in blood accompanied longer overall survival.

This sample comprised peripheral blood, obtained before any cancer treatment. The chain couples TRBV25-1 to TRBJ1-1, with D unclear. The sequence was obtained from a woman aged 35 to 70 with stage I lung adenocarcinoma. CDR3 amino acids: CASSRGGNTEAFF. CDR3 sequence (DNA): TGTGCCAGCAGCCGGGGAGGGAACACTGAAGCTTTCTTT.